The T cell receptor (beta chain) described here comes from a study of shared clonotypes between healthy human individuals. CDR1 and CDR2 from the germline V gene are SGHDT and YYEEEE. This CDR3 is built from 13 residues. The V end was cut by 3 bases, the J end by 2 bases, with 8 bases between. This clone has more than one count but fewer than ten. Clones were sequenced by immunoSEQ multiplex PCR, and TCRdb holds only the in-frame ones, with some missing. The data show 1,100,000 or so clones, about four fifths seen once. Sequencing was performed on memory CD4+ T cells from PBMCs. Noted subset: CD45RA-negative fraction. The TCR comes from a man between 18 and 29 years old in good health. Some clones in this sample may be carry-over from other donors' samples. The chain is built from TRBV5-6 and TRBJ1-1; D might be TRBD1 (6 bases). For the CDR3, the DNA is TGTGCCAGCAGCTGGGGACACAACACTGAAGCTTTCTTT. Its protein product is CASSWGHNTEAFF.